These 28 T cell receptor beta chains originate from one sample sequenced in a study of T cell changes during pregnancy in multiple sclerosis. Data came from immunoSEQ multiplex PCR; TCRdb stores just in-frame clones and leaves some out. Among 55,000 to 65,000 clones listed, more than 80% were seen once. This specimen consisted of peripheral blood, obtained in the first trimester of pregnancy. These receptors originate from a female donor in good health, enrolled as a control in a pregnancy study.

V usage is TRBV4-3 and J usage is TRBJ1-2; D is perhaps TRBD1 (5 bases). Germline loops: CDR1 LGHNA, CDR2 YSLEER. V was shortened by 4 bases and J by 0 bases, with 6 bases between the two germline ends. The CDR3 loop spans 13 amino acids. CDR3 amino acids: CASSLRANYGYTF. The DNA for the CDR3 is TGCGCCAGCAGCCTCAGGGCTAACTATGGCTACACCTTC.

This sequence joins TRBV5-1 and TRBJ2-5; TRBD2 matches 9 bases. CDR3 length: 15 amino acids. Germline V lookup: CDR1 SGHRS, CDR2 YFSETQ. The V gene end was trimmed by 2 bases and the J gene end by 0 bases; junction bases not matched to a gene: 2. CDR3 nucleotides: TGCGCCAGCAGCTTAGGCGGGGGGGACCAAGAGACCCAGTACTTC. As protein: CASSLGGGDQETQYF.

This chain joins TRBV12-5 and TRBJ1-5, with 8 positions matching TRBD1. Germline CDR1 is LGHNT and CDR2 is FRNRAP. The CDR3 is made up of 13 amino acids. The junction had 6 bases not matched to a gene; V was cut back by 8 bases and J by 6 bases. The CDR3: CASKAGGFQPQHF. As DNA, the CDR3 is TGTGCTAGTAAGGCAGGGGGCTTTCAGCCCCAGCATTTT.

This rearrangement joins TRBV9 to TRBJ2-1; 7 bases are a match to TRBD2. V lost 0 bases, J lost 0 bases, and 12 bases stayed unmatched. The CDR3 runs to 19 residues. Germline CDR1 SGDLS, CDR2 YYNGEE. In DNA, the CDR3 is TGTGCCAGCAGCGTAGTATCCGGGGGGTCCTACTACTCCTACAATGAGCAGTTCTTC. Translation: CASSVVSGGSYYSYNEQFF.

The chain has TRBV5-4 and TRBJ2-7, with D unclear. Trimming took 3 bases from V and 0 from J, leaving 4 bases between them. Germline V gene sequence: CDR1 SGHNT, CDR2 YYREEE (reference sequence). The CDR3 contains 12 residues. CDR3 nucleotides: TGTGCCAGCAGCTCCCTCTCCTACGAGCAGTACTTC. Translating it yields CASSSLSYEQYF. Variable domain in full (rest from reference TRBV5-4 and TRBJ2-7): ETGVTQSPTHLIKTRGQQVTLRCSSQSGHNTVSWYQQALGQGPQFIFQYYREEENGRGNFPPRFSGLQFPNYSSELNVNALELDDSALYLCASSSLSYEQYFGPGTRLTVT.

The genes are TRBV4-3 and TRBJ2-5; 7 bases match TRBD1. The CDR3 runs to 15 residues. The junction had 4 bases not matched to a gene; V was cut back by 1 base and J by 2 bases. Germline values: CDR1 LGHNA, CDR2 YSLEER. CDR3 coding DNA: TGCGCCAGCAGCCAAGTCCCGGGACAGCAAGAGACCCAGTACTTC. Translated, it gives CASSQVPGQQETQYF.

This chain connects TRBV6-6 to TRBJ2-3; 11 nucleotides agree with TRBD2. Germline-derived CDR1 and CDR2 are MNHNY and SVGAGI (reference sequence). This CDR3 contains 15 residues. Trimming at V came to 8 bases and at J to 4 bases, leaving 8 bases not matched to a gene. The CDR3 here is CASCLSGGAADTQYF. Here the CDR3 DNA reads TGTGCCAGCTGCCTTAGCGGGGGGGCGGCAGATACGCAGTATTTT.

J is TRBJ2-1 and V is TRBV7-3; 9 bases agree with TRBD2. The CDR3 covers 15 residues. Trimming at V came to 0 bases and at J to 9 bases, leaving 6 bases not matched to a gene. Germline lookup yields CDR1 SGHTA and CDR2 FQGTGA. The DNA for the CDR3 is TGTGCCAGCAGCTTAACGGGTAGCGGGGGAAGTGAGCAGTTCTTC. Protein product: CASSLTGSGGSEQFF.

This clone showed up just once. The chain joins TRBV7-7 to TRBJ2-3, with 11 bases fitting TRBD2. Germline lookup yields CDR1 SSHAT and CDR2 FNYEAQ (reference sequence). The CDR3 runs to 15 residues. Trimming took 2 bases from V and 4 from J; bases not matched to a gene: 2. CDR3 sequence (DNA): TGTGCCAGCAGCTTAACTAGCGGGGGTCCAGATACGCAGTATTTT. It translates to CASSLTSGGPDTQYF.

The sample holds one count of this clone. The rearrangement joins TRBV7-9 to TRBJ2-1, with D maybe TRBD2 (5 bases). This CDR3 has 11 amino acids. In germline, CDR1 is SEHNR, CDR2 FQNEAQ (reference sequence). V shed 3 bases and J shed 9 bases, with 6 bases lying between them. CDR3 residues: CASSFGGEQFF. CDR3 DNA sequence: TGTGCCAGCAGCTTCGGAGGTGAGCAGTTCTTC.

The gene calls are TRBV7-2 and TRBJ2-7; 7 bases match TRBD1. CDR1 is SGHTA and CDR2 is FQGNSA in the germline V gene. The CDR3 is 17 residues long. Trimming cost V 3 bases and J 3 bases; bases outside gene matches: 14. The CDR3 region is CASSLTGYDSLGYEQYF. The CDR3 bases are TGTGCCAGCAGCTTGACAGGGTACGACTCACTGGGCTACGAGCAGTACTTC.

The rearrangement joins TRBV4-2 to TRBJ1-2; TRBD1 might be the D (5 bases). V was shortened by 0 bases and J by 4 bases, with 15 bases between the two germline ends. This CDR3 is built from 16 residues. Germline values: CDR1 LGHNA, CDR2 YNFKEQ. The CDR3 nucleotides read TGTGCCAGCAGCCAAGAAGCCCGCCGCGGGGGCTATGGCTACACCTTC. Amino acid sequence: CASSQEARRGGYGYTF.

This clone has just one count. V is TRBV6-1 and J is TRBJ2-3, with no clear D. The CDR3 loop spans 12 amino acids. The V gene lost 3 bases and the J gene lost 4 bases, with 5 bases spanning the gap. The V gene's germline CDR1 is MNHNS and CDR2 SASEGT. DNA of the CDR3: TGTGCCAGCAGTGATACAGCAGATACGCAGTATTTT. Translation: CASSDTADTQYF.

This rearrangement joins TRBV18 to TRBJ1-4, with 7 bases lining up with TRBD1. The CDR3 has 16 residues. The trim removed 1 base at V and 7 bases at J, leaving 9 bases unmatched. Germline CDR1 reads KGHSH; CDR2 reads LQKENI. The CDR3 region has the DNA TGTGCCAGCTCACCACGGGCTTGGACAGGAAGTGAAAAACTGTTTTTT. Protein sequence: CASSPRAWTGSEKLFF.

V and J are TRBV5-4 and TRBJ2-3; 7 nucleotides match TRBD1. The CDR3 has 15 amino acids. Per germline, CDR1 SGHNT and CDR2 YYREEE (reference sequence). Trimming took 4 bases from V and 2 from J; bases not matched to a gene: 7. The CDR3 DNA reads as TGTGCCAGCAGCCCAGGGACAGATCACACAGATACGCAGTATTTT. As protein: CASSPGTDHTDTQYF.

The CDR3: CATTGGFYEQYF. For the CDR3, the DNA is TGTGCCACGACAGGGGGCTTCTACGAGCAGTACTTC. The chain couples TRBV7-9 to TRBJ2-7, with 10 bases aligning to TRBD1. CDR1 is SEHNR and CDR2 is FQNEAQ in the germline V gene (reference sequence). The CDR3 has 12 amino acids. Trimming cost V 10 bases and J 3 bases; bases outside gene matches: 3.

The rearrangement links TRBV11-3 to TRBJ1-6; D is perhaps TRBD1 (5 bases). The CDR3 contains 13 residues. The V and J ends lost 5 bases and 6 bases respectively, with 8 bases between them. The germline CDR1 and CDR2 sequences are SGHNT and YENEEA. The CDR3 bases are TGTGCCAGCAGCCCGGGGGGTAATTCACCCCTCCACTTT. It codes for CASSPGGNSPLHF.

The genes are TRBV7-9 and TRBJ2-7; 8 nucleotides agree with TRBD1. The ends lost 0 bases at V and 2 bases at J; junction bases unmatched: 9. From germline, CDR1 is SEHNR and CDR2 FQNEAQ (reference sequence). The CDR3 has 17 residues. CDR3 DNA sequence: TGTGCCAGCAGCTTAGCCTATCAGGGGGCGTCCCCCTACGAGCAGTACTTC. It yields the protein CASSLAYQGASPYEQYF.

This clone was seen just once. CDR3: CASSSTGTAYEQYF. The CDR3 DNA sequence: TGTGCCAGCAGTTCTACCGGGACAGCTTACGAGCAGTACTTC. The chain carries TRBV25-1 and TRBJ2-7; 7 bases match TRBD1. With V trimmed by 5 bases and J by 4 bases, 8 bases remained unmatched. Germline CDR1 MGHDK, CDR2 SYGVNS. This CDR3 has 14 amino acids.

This chain links TRBV7-2 with TRBJ2-5, with D possibly matching TRBD2 (6 bases). The CDR3 runs to 14 residues. The V and J ends lost 1 base and 7 bases respectively, with 13 bases between them. Looked up from germline, CDR1 is SGHTA and CDR2 is FQGNSA. CDR3 protein: CASSLEGLGSTQYF. The CDR3 coding sequence is TGTGCCAGCAGCTTAGAGGGACTCGGTTCGACCCAGTACTTC.

The CDR3 here is CAIRTGENTEAFF. The CDR3 nucleotides read TGTGCCATCAGGACAGGAGAGAACACTGAAGCTTTCTTT. The chain links TRBV10-3 to TRBJ1-1, with D tentatively TRBD1 (6 bases). The CDR3 contains 13 residues. Germline lookup yields CDR1 ENHRY and CDR2 SYGVKD. V was pared by 6 bases and J by 1 base, with 9 bases between.

The chain's CDR3 is CASSSDTTQPGAFF. The CDR3 DNA is TGTGCCAGCAGCTCGGACACGACCCAGCCGGGAGCTTTCTTT. The J gene is TRBJ1-1, the V gene TRBV9; tentatively, D is TRBD1 (5 bases). The CDR3 loop spans 14 amino acids. Per germline, CDR1 SGDLS and CDR2 YYNGEE. Trimming took 4 bases from V and 10 from J, leaving 20 bases between them.

The chain couples TRBV27 to TRBJ2-5; TRBD1 matches 9 bases. The CDR3 is 12 amino acids. Trimming took 8 bases from V and 5 from J; bases not matched to a gene: 3. CDR1 MNHEY and CDR2 SMNVEV come from the germline V gene (reference sequence). The CDR3 here is CASGTGTETQYF. The DNA for the CDR3 is TGTGCCAGCGGGACAGGGACGGAGACCCAGTACTTC.

This clone has just one count. The chain uses TRBV6-1 and TRBJ1-4, with 7 nucleotides matching TRBD1. The CDR3 has 15 amino acids. V dropped 10 bases and J dropped 3; count of bases not matched to a gene: 11. Germline-derived CDR1 and CDR2 are MNHNS and SASEGT. In DNA form, the CDR3 reads TGTGCCACCCAGGGGACAGTTAGAGCTAATGAAAAACTGTTTTTT. Encoded protein: CATQGTVRANEKLFF.

J is TRBJ1-5 and V is TRBV7-8; 10 nucleotides line up with TRBD1. The V segment lost 3 bases and the J segment 6 bases; nucleotides outside the gene matches: 2. This CDR3 contains 14 residues. In germline, CDR1 is SGHVS, CDR2 FQNEAQ. CDR3 residues: CASSLDRGGQPQHF. CDR3 sequence (DNA): TGTGCCAGCAGCTTGGACAGGGGGGGTCAGCCCCAGCATTTT.

This chain connects TRBV30 to TRBJ2-3; 8 bases line up with TRBD2. Germline CDR1 GTSNPN, CDR2 SVGIG (reference sequence). The CDR3 length is 17 residues. V shed 6 bases and J 2 bases; nucleotides not matched to a gene: 16. CDR3 sequence (DNA): TGTGCCTGCCCCGCGGAAGCCGCGGGGGGATACACAGATACGCAGTATTTT. It specifies CACPAEAAGGYTDTQYF.

This sequence joins TRBV2 and TRBJ2-3; TRBD2 matches 8 bases. The germline gives CDR1 SNHLY, CDR2 FYNNEI. This CDR3 is built from 14 residues. Trimming took 6 bases from V and 3 from J; bases not matched to a gene: 5. CDR3 amino acids: CASSGTRGTDTQYF. The CDR3 region has the DNA TGTGCCAGCAGCGGGACTAGGGGTACAGATACGCAGTATTTT. The full variable domain, rest sourced from reference TRBV2 and TRBJ2-3, is EPEVTQTPSHQVTQMGQEVILRCVPISNHLYFYWYRQILGQKVEFLVSFYNNEISEKSEIFDDQFSVERPDGSNFTLKIRSTKLEDSAMYFCASSGTRGTDTQYFGPGTRLTVL.

This chain connects TRBV9 to TRBJ2-5; 10 bases map to TRBD2. The germline V gene has CDR1 SGDLS and CDR2 YYNGEE. V lost 0 bases, J lost 5 bases, and 7 bases stayed unmatched. The CDR3 length is 16 residues. The DNA of the CDR3 is TGTGCCAGCAGCGTAGACAGCGGGGGGGGTCTGGAGACCCAGTACTTC. It codes for CASSVDSGGGLETQYF.